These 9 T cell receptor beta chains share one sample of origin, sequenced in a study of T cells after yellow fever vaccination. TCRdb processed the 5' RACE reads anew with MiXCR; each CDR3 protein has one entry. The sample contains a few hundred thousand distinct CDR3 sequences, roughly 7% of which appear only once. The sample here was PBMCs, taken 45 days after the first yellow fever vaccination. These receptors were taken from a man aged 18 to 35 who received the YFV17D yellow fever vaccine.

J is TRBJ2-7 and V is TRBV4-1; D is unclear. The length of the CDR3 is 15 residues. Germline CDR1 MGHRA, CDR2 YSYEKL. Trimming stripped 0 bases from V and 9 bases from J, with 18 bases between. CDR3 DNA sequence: TGCGCCAGCAGCCAAGATCACGTAGGGTCGTCTCGGCAGTACGTC. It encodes CASSQDHVGSSRQYV.

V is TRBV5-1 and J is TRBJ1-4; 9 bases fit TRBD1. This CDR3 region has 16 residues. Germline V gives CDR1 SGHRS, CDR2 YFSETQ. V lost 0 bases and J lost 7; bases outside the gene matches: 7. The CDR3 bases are TGCGCCAGCAGCTTGGTAGCCGGGACAGGGAGTGAAAAACTGTTTTTT. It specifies CASSLVAGTGSEKLFF.

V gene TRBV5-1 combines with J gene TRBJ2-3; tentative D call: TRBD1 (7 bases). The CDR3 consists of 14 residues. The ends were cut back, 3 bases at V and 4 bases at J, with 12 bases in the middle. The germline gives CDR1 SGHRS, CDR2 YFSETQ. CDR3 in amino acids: CASSSTGDSDTQYF. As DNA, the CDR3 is TGCGCCAGCAGCTCCACAGGGGACTCAGATACGCAGTATTTT.

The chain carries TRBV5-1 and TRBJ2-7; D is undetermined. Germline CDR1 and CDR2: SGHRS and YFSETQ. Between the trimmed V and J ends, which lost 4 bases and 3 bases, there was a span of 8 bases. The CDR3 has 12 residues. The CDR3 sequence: CASSRLDYEQYV. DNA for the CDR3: TGCGCCAGCAGCCGACTCGACTACGAGCAGTACGTC.

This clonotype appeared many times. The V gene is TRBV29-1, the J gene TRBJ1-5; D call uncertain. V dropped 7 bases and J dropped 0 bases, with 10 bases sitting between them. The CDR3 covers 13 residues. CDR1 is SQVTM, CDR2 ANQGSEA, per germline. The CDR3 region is CSAQWDSNQPQHF. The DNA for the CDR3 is TGCAGCGCCCAATGGGATAGCAATCAGCCCCAGCATTTT.

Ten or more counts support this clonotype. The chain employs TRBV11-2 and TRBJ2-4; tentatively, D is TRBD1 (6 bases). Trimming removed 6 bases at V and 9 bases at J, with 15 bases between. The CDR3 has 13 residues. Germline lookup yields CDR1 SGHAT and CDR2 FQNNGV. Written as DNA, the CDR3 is TGTGCCAGCAGGGCCGGGACAACTTCCATTCAGTACTTC. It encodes CASRAGTTSIQYF.

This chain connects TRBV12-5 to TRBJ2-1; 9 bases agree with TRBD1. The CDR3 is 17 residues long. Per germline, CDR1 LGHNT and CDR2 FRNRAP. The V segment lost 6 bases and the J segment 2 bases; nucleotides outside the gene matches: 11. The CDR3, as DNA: TGTGCTAGTGGCAACCACGAAACAGGGGGCCCCTACAATGAGCAGTTCTTC. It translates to CASGNHETGGPYNEQFF.

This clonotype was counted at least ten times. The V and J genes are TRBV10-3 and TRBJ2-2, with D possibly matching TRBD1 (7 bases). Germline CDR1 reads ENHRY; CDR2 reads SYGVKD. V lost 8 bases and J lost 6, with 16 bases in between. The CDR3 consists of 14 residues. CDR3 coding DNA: TGTGCCATCGGGGGGACAGAAAGGCCCGGGGAGCTGTTTTTT. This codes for CAIGGTERPGELFF.

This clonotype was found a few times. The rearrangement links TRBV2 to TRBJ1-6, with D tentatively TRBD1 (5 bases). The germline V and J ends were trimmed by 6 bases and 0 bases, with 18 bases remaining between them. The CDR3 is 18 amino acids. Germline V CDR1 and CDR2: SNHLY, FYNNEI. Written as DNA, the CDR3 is TGTGCCAGCAGCCCTGACAGCCGTCCGAGCTCCTATAATTCACCCCTCCACTTT. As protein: CASSPDSRPSSYNSPLHF.